These T cell receptor beta chains were read from a single sample in a study of blood T cell repertoires in COVID-19. Generated by immunoSEQ multiplex PCR, the TCRdb table keeps only in-frame clones and is missing some. In the table there are about 230,000 clones, around nine tenths of which are singletons. The specimen sequenced was PBMCs or T cells enriched from blood (not recorded which). Receptors were obtained from a man aged 30 to 39 who had recovered from COVID-19. Both conserved end residues are part of each CDR3. D genes are given only for firm matches. The size of a clone is reported for some rows only, either as once, few or many, or as a class for expanded clones.

D: TRBD2
size: NA
V: TRBV27
J: TRBJ2-3
DNA: TGTGCCAGCAGTTCCCAGCGGGAGGGAAGCACAGATACGCAGTATTTT
CDR3: CASSSQREGSTDTQYF

D: NA
size: NA
V: TRBV19
J: TRBJ2-7
DNA: TGTGCCAGTGGGGACATCCGCGAGCAGTACTTC
CDR3: CASGDIREQYF

D: TRBD1
size: NA
V: TRBV2
J: TRBJ2-7
DNA: TGTGCCAGCAGTGTAGCAGGACAGGGCTACGAGCAGTACTTC
CDR3: CASSVAGQGYEQYF

D: TRBD2
size: NA
V: TRBV5-4
J: TRBJ2-1
DNA: TGTGCCAGCAGCTTGGCGGGGGGAAAGGACAATGAGCAGTTCTTC
CDR3: CASSLAGGKDNEQFF

D: NA
size: NA
V: TRBV21-1
J: TRBJ2-7
DNA: TGTGCCAGCAGCAAAGCTGGGGACAGGGACTACGAGCAGTACTTC
CDR3: CASSKAGDRDYEQYF

D: TRBD1
size: NA
V: TRBV19
J: TRBJ2-7
DNA: TGTGCCAGTAGAGATCCGGGACAGGGGACTACTTCCGAGCAGTACTTC
CDR3: CASRDPGQGTTSEQYF

D: TRBD1
size: NA
V: TRBV5-1
J: TRBJ1-4
DNA: TGCGCCAGCAACTTGGGGCAGGGGGCCTCCATTAGTGAAAAACTGTTTTTT
CDR3: CASNLGQGASISEKLFF

D: TRBD2
size: NA
V: TRBV7-6
J: TRBJ2-7
DNA: TGTGCCAGCAGCCCCGGGACTAGCGGGTACTACGAGCAGTACTTC
CDR3: CASSPGTSGYYEQYF

D: NA
size: NA
V: TRBV27
J: TRBJ2-7
DNA: TGTGCCAGCAGCCCCCCCGTGGGCAGGGGTCTCTACGAGCAGTACTTC
CDR3: CASSPPVGRGLYEQYF

D: NA
size: NA
V: TRBV29-1
J: TRBJ1-1
DNA: TGCAGCGTTGGGCCCCCGGGGACTGAAGCTTTCTTT
CDR3: CSVGPPGTEAFF

D: TRBD1
size: NA
V: TRBV29-1
J: TRBJ1-1
DNA: TGCAGCGGGACCGGGACAGGCATTAACACTGAAGCTTTCTTT
CDR3: CSGTGTGINTEAFF

D: TRBD2
size: NA
V: TRBV5-4
J: TRBJ2-6
DNA: TGTGCCAGCAGCTTGGGCGGGAGGTGGGTCGCTGGGGCCAACGTCCTGACTTTC
CDR3: CASSLGGRWVAGANVLTF

D: TRBD2
size: NA
V: TRBV27
J: TRBJ2-1
DNA: TGTGCCAGCAGTATCCTAGCGGGAGGTCTCTACAATGAGCAGTTCTTC
CDR3: CASSILAGGLYNEQFF

D: NA
size: NA
V: TRBV5-1
J: TRBJ1-4
DNA: TGCGCCAGCAGCTTGAGGACAGAGGCTGAAAAACTGTTTTTT
CDR3: CASSLRTEAEKLFF

D: NA
size: NA
V: TRBV7-2
J: TRBJ2-1
DNA: TGTGCCAGCAGCCCGGCCTGGAGCTCCTACAATGAGCAGTTCTTC
CDR3: CASSPAWSSYNEQFF

D: NA
size: few
V: TRBV30
J: TRBJ1-2
DNA: TGTGCCTGGAGAATCCGGGGATATGGGGCTAACTATGGCTACACCTTC
CDR3: CAWRIRGYGANYGYTF

D: TRBD1
size: NA
V: TRBV7-2
J: TRBJ2-7
DNA: TGTGCCAGCAGCTTCCCCCCCCCTACAGGGGAAGCCTACGAGCAGTACTTC
CDR3: CASSFPPPTGEAYEQYF

D: TRBD2
size: once
V: TRBV11-2
J: TRBJ2-7
DNA: TGTGCCAGCAGCTTGGGTATCCGGCGGGGGGAGAGCTCCTACGAGCAGTACTTC
CDR3: CASSLGIRRGESSYEQYF

D: NA
size: NA
V: TRBV18
J: TRBJ1-6
DNA: TGTGCCAGCTCACCAATGAGCGATTCACCCCTCCACTTT
CDR3: CASSPMSDSPLHF

D: NA
size: NA
V: TRBV7-8
J: TRBJ2-1
DNA: TGTGCCAGCAGCGAGGTGACCCATTACAATGAGCAGTTCTTC
CDR3: CASSEVTHYNEQFF

D: NA
size: NA
V: TRBV2
J: TRBJ2-7
DNA: TGTGCCAGCAACCAGGGGCGTTACGAGCAGTACTTC
CDR3: CASNQGRYEQYF

D: TRBD2
size: NA
V: TRBV10-2
J: TRBJ2-1
DNA: TGCGCCAGCAGTGTTAGCGGGCATTACAATGAGCAGTTCTTC
CDR3: CASSVSGHYNEQFF

D: NA
size: NA
V: TRBV28
J: TRBJ2-3
DNA: TGTGCCAGCAGCCGCCCGGGGGACGGCACAGATACGCAGTATTTT
CDR3: CASSRPGDGTDTQYF

D: NA
size: NA
V: TRBV5-4
J: TRBJ2-5
DNA: TGTGCCAGCAGCTTTCACGATGCGGCGGGAGAGACCCAGTACTTC
CDR3: CASSFHDAAGETQYF

D: TRBD1
size: NA
V: TRBV27
J: TRBJ1-6
DNA: TGTGCCAGCAGTTTATCGGACAGGAGAAGGTCATATAATTCACCCCTCCACTTT
CDR3: CASSLSDRRRSYNSPLHF

D: NA
size: NA
V: TRBV28
J: TRBJ1-4
DNA: TGTGCCAGCAGCCTTAATCAGGGGAATGAAAAACTGTTTTTT
CDR3: CASSLNQGNEKLFF

D: NA
size: NA
V: TRBV5-6
J: TRBJ1-1
DNA: TGTGCCAGCAGCCCTACTCGGACATTTCTAAGGGCGAACACTGAAGCTTTCTTT
CDR3: CASSPTRTFLRANTEAFF

D: NA
size: NA
V: TRBV28
J: TRBJ2-7
DNA: TGTGCCAGCAGTTCAGGGATTCCCTACGAGCAGTACTTC
CDR3: CASSSGIPYEQYF

D: TRBD1
size: few
V: TRBV6-5
J: TRBJ1-2
DNA: TGTGCCAGCGGCGGGGACAGGCTTTATGGCTACACCTTC
CDR3: CASGGDRLYGYTF

D: NA
size: NA
V: TRBV6-4
J: TRBJ1-5
DNA: TGTGCCAGCAGTGAAGGGGCAGGGCAGCCCCAGCATTTT
CDR3: CASSEGAGQPQHF

D: NA
size: NA
V: TRBV29-1
J: TRBJ2-4
DNA: TGCAGCGTTGAGACGGGGGTCGACAAAAACATTCAGTACTTC
CDR3: CSVETGVDKNIQYF

D: NA
size: few
V: TRBV30
J: TRBJ1-5
DNA: TGTGCCTGGAGGCAGGGTAATCTTCAGCCCCAGCATTTT
CDR3: CAWRQGNLQPQHF

D: NA
size: NA
V: TRBV27
J: TRBJ2-3
DNA: TGTGCCAGCAGGTCAGCGGCCACAGATACGCAGTATTTT
CDR3: CASRSAATDTQYF

D: NA
size: once
V: TRBV6-5
J: TRBJ2-5
DNA: TGTGCCAGCAAAGAGGGTTGGGCCCAGTACTTC
CDR3: CASKEGWAQYF

D: TRBD1
size: NA
V: TRBV3-1/TRBV3-2
J: TRBJ2-5
DNA: TGTGCCAGCAGCCATCTCCGTCTCCGGGACAGGGTTCGGGAGACCCAGTACTTC
CDR3: CASSHLRLRDRVRETQYF

D: NA
size: once
V: TRBV4-3
J: TRBJ1-2
DNA: TGCGCCAGCAGCCAAGATCGAGGCACCATCTATGGCTACACCTTC
CDR3: CASSQDRGTIYGYTF

D: TRBD1
size: NA
V: TRBV7-9
J: TRBJ2-2
DNA: TGTGCCAGCAGCATATCCAGACAGGGGGCGAACACCGGGGAGCTGTTTTTT
CDR3: CASSISRQGANTGELFF

D: NA
size: once
V: TRBV27
J: TRBJ1-3
DNA: TGTGCCAGCAGTCCCCTGGACTCATCTCTCTCTGGAAACACCATATATTTT
CDR3: CASSPLDSSLSGNTIYF

D: TRBD2
size: NA
V: TRBV7-8
J: TRBJ2-7
DNA: TGTGCCAGCAGCGACTTTAGCGGGAGGGGAAGCTACGAGCAGTACTTC
CDR3: CASSDFSGRGSYEQYF

D: NA
size: NA
V: TRBV19
J: TRBJ2-7
DNA: TGTGCCAGTAGTCAGGGGGGCTACGAGCAGTACTTC
CDR3: CASSQGGYEQYF

D: NA
size: NA
V: TRBV4-3
J: TRBJ2-2
DNA: TGCGCCAGCAGCCAAGCCTACCAGGGTTCGAACACCGGGGAGCTGTTTTTT
CDR3: CASSQAYQGSNTGELFF

D: NA
size: NA
V: TRBV5-5
J: TRBJ1-1
DNA: TGTGCCAGCAGCTCGACAGGGAACACTGAAGCTTTCTTT
CDR3: CASSSTGNTEAFF

D: TRBD1
size: NA
V: TRBV7-6
J: TRBJ1-4
DNA: TGTGCCAGCAGCTTAGATGGGGAAACAGGGGGGGATGAAAAACTGTTTTTT
CDR3: CASSLDGETGGDEKLFF

D: NA
size: NA
V: TRBV11-2
J: TRBJ2-7
DNA: TGTGCCAGCAGCTCCTCCAGCGTCTACGAGCAGTACTTC
CDR3: CASSSSSVYEQYF

D: TRBD1
size: NA
V: TRBV11-2
J: TRBJ1-6
DNA: TGTGCCAGCAGCCTAGACAGGGTGGTCCTCCACTTT
CDR3: CASSLDRVVLHF

D: TRBD2
size: few
V: TRBV5-8
J: TRBJ2-7
DNA: TGTGCCAGCAGCTTGGGATTTTTAAGCGGGAGGGCCTACGAGCAGTACTTC
CDR3: CASSLGFLSGRAYEQYF

D: TRBD1
size: NA
V: TRBV6-5
J: TRBJ1-3
DNA: TGTGCCAGCGGGGAGACAGGGGTTCGAAACACCATATATTTT
CDR3: CASGETGVRNTIYF

D: TRBD1
size: NA
V: TRBV4-3
J: TRBJ1-2
DNA: TGCGCCAGCAGCCAAGATATGGGGGACAGCTATGGCTACACCTTC
CDR3: CASSQDMGDSYGYTF

D: NA
size: NA
V: TRBV7-2
J: TRBJ2-1
DNA: TGTGCCAGCAGCTTAGGCCTGGCGGATAGTCAGTTCTTC
CDR3: CASSLGLADSQFF

D: NA
size: NA
V: TRBV19
J: TRBJ2-6
DNA: TGTGCCAGTAGTATAGATCTTTCAGCTGGGGCCAACGTCCTGACTTTC
CDR3: CASSIDLSAGANVLTF

D: TRBD1
size: NA
V: TRBV30
J: TRBJ1-5
DNA: TGTGCCTGGAGCGCAAACAGGGGGCTAGGTAATCAGCCCCAGCATTTT
CDR3: CAWSANRGLGNQPQHF

D: NA
size: NA
V: TRBV10-1
J: TRBJ2-1
DNA: TGCGCCAGCAGTGAGAGGGGGACACCACCACGGAATGAGCAGTTCTTC
CDR3: CASSERGTPPRNEQFF

D: NA
size: NA
V: TRBV12-3/TRBV12-4
J: TRBJ1-2
DNA: TGTGCCAGCAGTTTACCGCTAACCTATGGCTACACCTTC
CDR3: CASSLPLTYGYTF

D: NA
size: NA
V: TRBV2
J: TRBJ1-1
DNA: TGTGCCAGCAGTGTGACAAGGAATCTAGAAGCTTTCTTT
CDR3: CASSVTRNLEAFF